Shown below are 17 T cell receptor beta chains from a single sample sequenced in a study of T cell responses to AZD1222 COVID-19 vaccine. TCRdb's table, derived via immunoSEQ multiplex PCR, lists solely in-frame clones and lacks some. This sample has approximately 99,000 clones, with 86% found just once. Sequenced material: peripheral blood, taken on day 0 of AZD1222 vaccination. These TCRs come from an adult in good health.

The CDR3 DNA reads TGTGCCAGCAGCTTAGGCAGGGGGAGCACTGAAGCTTTCTTT. Translation: CASSLGRGSTEAFF. This chain connects TRBV11-3 to TRBJ1-1, with TRBD1 matching 7 bases. The CDR3 sequence is 14 residues long. From germline, CDR1 is SGHNT and CDR2 YENEEA. V lost 1 base and J lost 4; bases outside the gene matches: 3.

This clone was observed a handful of times. The rearrangement links TRBV6-1 to TRBJ1-5; the D is unclear. V gave up 3 bases and J gave up 0 bases, with 6 bases separating them. From germline, CDR1 is MNHNS and CDR2 SASEGT. This CDR3 region has 14 residues. The CDR3: CASSEIYSNQPQHF. The CDR3 DNA is TGTGCCAGCAGTGAGATTTATAGCAATCAGCCCCAGCATTTT.

CDR3 residues: CASSIGIAGGGNEQFF. Written as DNA, the CDR3 is TGTGCCAGTAGTATTGGGATAGCGGGAGGGGGTAATGAGCAGTTCTTC. The chain joins TRBV19 to TRBJ2-1; 11 nucleotides match TRBD2. This CDR3 has 16 residues. The ends lost 3 bases at V and 7 bases at J; junction bases unmatched: 8. Germline assignment: CDR1 LNHDA and CDR2 SQIVND (reference sequence).

The chain employs TRBV5-1 and TRBJ2-5; no reliable D call. The CDR3 length is 14 residues. V lost 0 bases and J lost 0, with 6 bases in between. Germline V gene sequence: CDR1 SGHRS, CDR2 YFSETQ. The CDR3 bases are TGCGCCAGCAGCTTGGGAGACTACCAAGAGACCCAGTACTTC. Residues: CASSLGDYQETQYF. Drawing the rest from reference TRBV5-1 and TRBJ2-5, the complete variable domain is KAGVTQTPRYLIKTRGQQVTLSCSPISGHRSVSWYQQTPGQGLQFLFEYFSETQRNKGNFPGRFSGRQFSNSRSEMNVSTLELGDSALYLCASSLGDYQETQYFGPGTRLLVL.

The chain combines TRBV12-3 or TRBV12-4 with TRBJ1-6; unclear D gene. Between the trimmed V and J ends, which lost 3 bases and 8 bases, there was a span of 5 bases. The CDR3 contains 12 residues. CDR3 coding DNA: TGTGCCAGCAGTTTTAACGATTCACCCCTCCACTTT. Encoded protein: CASSFNDSPLHF.

This clone has a single count. V is TRBV28 and J is TRBJ1-4, with a tentative D call TRBD1 (6 bases). Trimming removed 5 bases at V and 14 bases at J, with 21 bases between. The CDR3 length is 14 residues. Germline lookup yields CDR1 MDHEN and CDR2 SYDVKM. CDR3 loop: CASSPPWKGEGLFF. CDR3 nucleotide sequence: TGTGCCAGCAGTCCACCCTGGAAGGGGGAAGGCCTGTTTTTT.

CDR3 DNA: TGTGCCAGCAGCTTGGGGACCCGTACCTACGAGCAGTACTTC. This gives the protein CASSLGTRTYEQYF. The V call is TRBV5-6, the J call TRBJ2-7; D remains ambiguous. Trimming took 0 bases from V and 2 from J, leaving 9 bases between them. The CDR3 spans 14 residues. Per the germline V gene, CDR1 is SGHDT and CDR2 is YYEEEE.

This clone has only one observation. The chain combines TRBV11-3 with TRBJ1-3; a possible D gene is TRBD1 (5 bases). V lost 4 bases to trimming and J lost 2 bases, with 12 bases between them. The CDR3 consists of 15 residues. CDR1 and CDR2 from the germline V gene are SGHNT and YENEEA. The CDR3 protein is CASSSLTVPGNTIYF. Here the CDR3 DNA reads TGTGCCAGCAGCTCTCTGACAGTCCCTGGAAACACCATATATTTT.

The chain joins TRBV7-2 to TRBJ2-7; 7 bases match TRBD1. CDR3 length: 14 residues. Germline V gives CDR1 SGHTA, CDR2 FQGNSA. Unmatched junction bases numbered 6, after V lost 5 bases and J lost 2 bases. CDR3 sequence: CASSPGTVTYEQYF. The CDR3 DNA reads TGTGCCAGCAGCCCCGGGACAGTGACCTACGAGCAGTACTTC. Filled out from reference TRBV7-2 and TRBJ2-7, the complete variable domain reads GAGVSQSPSNKVTEKGKDVELRCDPISGHTALYWYRQSLGQGLEFLIYFQGNSAPDKSGLPSDRFSAERTGGSVSTLTIQRTQQEDSAVYLCASSPGTVTYEQYFGPGTRLTVT.

This chain connects TRBV19 to TRBJ2-7, with TRBD1 matching over 9 bases. Germline CDR1 LNHDA, CDR2 SQIVND (reference sequence). The CDR3 totals 15 residues. V lost 3 bases to trimming and J lost 0 bases; unmatched junction nucleotides: 3. The DNA of the CDR3 is TGTGCCAGTAGTATTGACAGGGGGTTCTCCTACGAGCAGTACTTC. Its protein is CASSIDRGFSYEQYF. Variable domain in full (rest from reference TRBV19 and TRBJ2-7): DGGITQSPKYLFRKEGQNVTLSCEQNLNHDAMYWYRQDPGQGLRLIYYSQIVNDFQKGDIAEGYSVSREKKESFPLTVTSAQKNPTAFYLCASSIDRGFSYEQYFGPGTRLTVT.

V usage is TRBV12-3 or TRBV12-4 and J usage is TRBJ2-7; tentatively, D is TRBD1 (5 bases). The V gene lost 2 bases and the J gene lost 3 bases, with 8 bases spanning the gap. The CDR3 runs 13 residues. DNA of the CDR3: TGTGCCAGCAGTTTATCAGGGAACTACGAGCAGTACTTC. Protein product: CASSLSGNYEQYF.

The chain combines TRBV4-3 with TRBJ2-1; perhaps D is TRBD1 or TRBD2 (5 bases each). The CDR3 totals 17 residues. From germline, CDR1 is LGHNA and CDR2 YSLEER. V was cut by 2 bases and J by 6 bases, with 20 bases left in between. DNA for the CDR3: TGCGCCAGCAGCCAATCGGGGCCCCGGTCTATGCTCAATGAGCAGTTCTTC. Protein: CASSQSGPRSMLNEQFF.

This sequence joins TRBV7-9 and TRBJ1-1; 7 bases line up with TRBD1. The CDR3 runs to 17 residues. Germline V gene lookup returns CDR1 SEHNR and CDR2 FQNEAQ (reference sequence). Trimming removed 5 bases from V and 6 bases from J; junction bases left unmatched: 18. CDR3 loop: CASSPSNQQGRGPEAFF. The CDR3, as DNA: TGTGCCAGCAGCCCCTCTAATCAACAGGGGAGGGGACCTGAAGCTTTCTTT.

The chain joins TRBV28 to TRBJ2-5; 7 bases map to TRBD1. Looked up from germline, CDR1 is MDHEN and CDR2 is SYDVKM. The CDR3 totals 17 residues. Germline trimming cut 5 bases from V and 5 bases from J; bases unmatched to any gene: 17. CDR3 in DNA: TGTGCCAGCAGTCCATTAGGGGGCAGTCATGAATGGGAGACCCAGTACTTC. This translates into CASSPLGGSHEWETQYF.

The chain uses TRBV28 and TRBJ1-4; D is uncertain. V was trimmed by 3 bases and J by 7 bases, leaving 12 bases between them. This CDR3 has 14 amino acids. The V gene's germline CDR1 is MDHEN and CDR2 SYDVKM. CDR3 residues: CASSLADVSEKLFF. The DNA of the CDR3 is TGTGCCAGCAGTTTGGCGGATGTTAGTGAAAAACTGTTTTTT.

The rearrangement uses TRBV9 and TRBJ2-7, with 7 nucleotides matching TRBD2. V dropped 4 bases and J dropped 2; count of bases not matched to a gene: 9. Germline lookup yields CDR1 SGDLS and CDR2 YYNGEE. The CDR3 is 15 amino acids. CDR3 bases: TGTGCCAGCAGCCTCGGCCGGGGGGATCCCTACGAGCAGTACTTC. Amino acid sequence: CASSLGRGDPYEQYF.

This chain links TRBV21-1 with TRBJ1-2. TRBV21-1 is a pseudogene segment. This CDR3 is built from 16 residues. This CDR3 is CASSKGCVSVYYGYTF. Written as DNA, the CDR3 is TGTGCCAGCAGCAAGGGTTGCGTTTCGGTCTATTATGGCTACACCTTC.